The present TCR beta chain was sequenced within a study of shared clonotypes between healthy human individuals. Germline V CDR1 and CDR2: SGHVS, FQNEAQ. The ends were cut back, 3 bases at V and 5 bases at J, with 16 bases in the middle. The CDR3 loop spans 15 amino acids. The healthy adult donors were HIV-negative and reported no recent acute infections or vaccinations. A deep-level run was used for the assay. Method: immunoSEQ multiplex PCR; TCRdb's copy keeps in-frame clones and lacks some. The sample consists of 600,000 to 750,000 clones, about nine tenths of them appearing once. The receptor comes from a man between 18 and 29 years old in good health. Some clones in this sample may be carry-over from other donors' samples. The specimen was memory CD8+ T cells from PBMCs. As to subset: CD45RO+ cells pooled with CCR7-negative TemRA cells. The J gene is TRBJ2-5, the V gene TRBV7-8, with D possibly TRBD2 on 6 matching bases. CDR3 in DNA: TGTGCCAGCAGCTTTCATATGGAGGGATGGGAGACCCAGTACTTC. Translation: CASSFHMEGWETQYF.